By share of the sample, the clone carrying this T cell receptor beta chain is medium-sized. Its antigen is not identified. The germline V gene has CDR1 DFQATT and CDR2 SNEGSKA (reference sequence). The V end was cut by 6 bases, the J end by 3 bases, with 21 bases between. This CDR3 comprises 15 residues. This record belongs to a study of metastatic and nonmetastatic thyroid tumors. Overall study: Across peripheral blood and tumor or nodule tissue samples taken from malignant and benign thyroid patients, the repertoires were compared with one another. Study outcomes and limitations: Reported TCR beta diversity, measured in blood and tumor, was significantly higher for malignant thyroid tumors than for benign nodules.

All patients reached thyroid surgery having received no treatment beforehand. Original methodology: It was from CDR3 differences across clinicopathological groups that a distant-metastasis classifier for papillary thyroid cancer was built. TCRdb re-analyzed the PCR reads through MiXCR. The V and J calls reflect TCRdb's pipeline rather than the authors' work. The data show 14,000 to 15,000 clones, around a quarter seen once. The sequencing input was tumor tissue. This receptor was taken from a female donor with papillary thyroid cancer or a benign thyroid nodule (not recorded which). Some clones in this sample may be carry-over from other donors' samples. The chain couples TRBV20-1 to TRBJ2-7; perhaps D is TRBD1 or TRBD2 (6 bases each). CDR3 residues: CSARRGTTIGYEQYF. The CDR3 DNA sequence: TGCAGTGCGAGGAGGGGGACAACAATTGGCTACGAGCAGTACTTC.